These 29 T cell receptor beta chains were all obtained from the same sample, sequenced in a study of control samples from healthy donors and cancer patients. Clones were sequenced by immunoSEQ multiplex PCR, and TCRdb holds only the in-frame ones, with some missing. The sample lists 110,000 or so clones, around 87% occurring once. The sequencing sample was made of blood. All receptors come from a man aged 30-40 years in good health.

J is TRBJ2-1 and V is TRBV20-1; perhaps TRBD1 as D (6 bases). Germline V gene sequence: CDR1 DFQATT, CDR2 SNEGSKA (reference sequence). The CDR3 is 15 residues long. The V end lost 3 bases, the J end lost 2 bases, and 14 bases lay between the germline ends. The chain's CDR3 is CSASGDTTTYNEQFF. CDR3 in DNA: TGCAGTGCTAGTGGGGACACCACAACCTACAATGAGCAGTTCTTC.

The chain employs TRBV12-3 or TRBV12-4 and TRBJ1-4; unclear D gene. This CDR3 region has 13 residues. The V gene lost 6 bases and the J gene lost 5 bases, with 10 bases spanning the gap. The CDR3 loop is CASSQDWNEKLFF. The CDR3 DNA sequence: TGTGCCAGCAGCCAAGATTGGAATGAAAAACTGTTTTTT.

This chain uses TRBV9 with TRBJ2-7; TRBD2 might be the D (6 bases). Trimming took 4 bases from V and 6 from J, leaving 14 bases between them. The germline V gene encodes CDR1 SGDLS and CDR2 YYNGEE. This CDR3 region has 13 residues. CDR3 residues: CASSPDLGSEQYF. In DNA form, the CDR3 reads TGTGCCAGCAGCCCCGACCTCGGGAGCGAGCAGTACTTC.

The chain links TRBV7-9 to TRBJ2-7, with TRBD1 identical over 7 bases. The CDR3 has 16 amino acids. Germline values: CDR1 SEHNR, CDR2 FQNEAQ (reference sequence). V dropped 6 bases and J dropped 0; count of bases not matched to a gene: 11. The CDR3 spells CASSPTTGRVSYEQYF. CDR3 bases: TGTGCCAGCAGTCCTACGACAGGGCGAGTCTCCTACGAGCAGTACTTC.

This clone was seen more than once but under ten times. The chain recombines TRBV4-1 with TRBJ1-3, with a weak D call TRBD1 (5 bases). This CDR3 is 13 amino acids long. The germline V gene encodes CDR1 MGHRA and CDR2 YSYEKL. Trimming took off 3 bases at V and 2 bases at J, with 5 bases between the two ends. This CDR3 reads CASSQGAGNTIYF. CDR3 sequence (DNA): TGCGCCAGCAGCCAGGGGGCTGGAAACACCATATATTTT.

This clone was picked up a small number of times. V and J are TRBV2 and TRBJ1-6; possibly TRBD1 for D (5 bases). The germline V and J ends were trimmed by 3 bases and 9 bases, with 18 bases remaining between them. The CDR3 loop spans 16 amino acids. From germline, CDR1 is SNHLY and CDR2 FYNNEI. The CDR3 sequence: CASSDFPGDGGSPLHF. The CDR3 bases are TGTGCCAGCAGTGATTTCCCGGGGGACGGTGGTTCACCCCTCCACTTT.

The chain combines TRBV30 with TRBJ1-1, with 11 bases aligning to TRBD1. The J segment lost 3 bases and the V segment lost 3 bases, leaving 15 bases of the junction unmatched. Germline V gives CDR1 GTSNPN, CDR2 SVGIG (reference sequence). The CDR3 is 18 amino acids. The CDR3 DNA follows: TGTGCCTGGAGCTTACCCCGGACAGGGGGCTGGAGGGACACTGAAGCTTTCTTT. Its translation is CAWSLPRTGGWRDTEAFF. Complete variable domain (other parts from reference TRBV30 and TRBJ1-1): SQTIHQWPATLVQPVGSPLSLECTVEGTSNPNLYWYRQAAGRGLQLLFYSVGIGQISSEVPQNLSASRPQDRQFILSSKKLLLSDSGFYLCAWSLPRTGGWRDTEAFFGQGTRLTVV.

This chain uses TRBV4-1 with TRBJ2-7, with D perhaps TRBD2 (5 bases). The germline gives CDR1 MGHRA, CDR2 YSYEKL. The CDR3 contains 15 residues. V gave up 0 bases and J gave up 2 bases, with 11 bases separating them. CDR3 sequence: CASSQESGKAYEQYF. The CDR3 DNA sequence: TGCGCCAGCAGCCAAGAGTCGGGGAAAGCCTACGAGCAGTACTTC.

V gene TRBV20-1 combines with J gene TRBJ1-1; no clear D. Looked up from germline, CDR1 is DFQATT and CDR2 is SNEGSKA (reference sequence). Trimming cost V 6 bases and J 0 bases, with 5 bases left between them. CDR3 length: 11 residues. The DNA of the CDR3 is TGCAGTGCCAAGGTGAACACTGAAGCTTTCTTT. Amino acids: CSAKVNTEAFF.

The chain is built from TRBV6-6 and TRBJ1-5; 9 bases match TRBD1. In germline, CDR1 is MNHNY, CDR2 SVGAGI (reference sequence). J was trimmed by 0 bases and V by 5 bases; bases with no gene match: 5. CDR3 length: 16 amino acids. In nucleotides, the CDR3 is TGTGCCAGCAGTCGATGGACAGGGGTTAGCAATCAGCCCCAGCATTTT. Amino acid sequence: CASSRWTGVSNQPQHF.

The J gene is TRBJ2-2, the V gene TRBV10-1; 9 bases map to TRBD1. Germline assignment: CDR1 WNHNN and CDR2 SYGVQD (reference sequence). The CDR3 spans 16 residues. J gave up 1 base and V 2 bases, and 2 bases lay outside the gene matches. CDR3 residues: CASSEGTGKNTGELFF. The CDR3, as DNA: TGCGCCAGCAGTGAGGGGACAGGGAAGAACACCGGGGAGCTGTTTTTT.

This clone showed up just once. V is TRBV12-3 or TRBV12-4 and J is TRBJ1-1; D is unresolved. The CDR3 consists of 13 residues. Trimming removed 6 bases at V and 0 bases at J, with 8 bases between. The CDR3 here is CASSDTLNTEAFF. The CDR3 nucleotides read TGTGCCAGCAGCGACACTTTGAACACTGAAGCTTTCTTT.

This chain links TRBV11-3 with TRBJ1-1; D unclear. The V end was cut by 0 bases, the J end by 1 base, with 9 bases between. This CDR3 has 15 amino acids. Germline lookup yields CDR1 SGHNT and CDR2 YENEEA. CDR3 residues: CASSLEEVTNTEAFF. The CDR3 DNA follows: TGTGCCAGCAGCTTAGAGGAGGTCACGAACACTGAAGCTTTCTTT.

The chain's CDR3 is CASSIVGTSNTEAFF. CDR3 in DNA: TGTGCCAGTAGTATCGTAGGCACTTCGAACACTGAAGCTTTCTTT. This rearrangement joins TRBV19 to TRBJ1-1; D unclear. The CDR3 is 15 amino acids. Germline V CDR1 and CDR2: LNHDA, SQIVND (reference sequence). V lost 3 bases, J lost 1 base, and 12 bases lay in between.

The chain recombines TRBV10-3 with TRBJ1-1, with 7 bases that match TRBD1. The V gene's germline CDR1 is ENHRY and CDR2 SYGVKD. The CDR3 sequence is 16 residues long. The V segment lost 2 bases and the J segment 0 bases; nucleotides outside the gene matches: 6. The CDR3 nucleotides are TGTGCCATCAGTGAGCCGAACAGGGGAATGAACACTGAAGCTTTCTTT. Its protein is CAISEPNRGMNTEAFF.

The CDR3 sequence is CASSPFRQGENGYTF. CDR3 sequence (DNA): TGTGCCAGCAGCCCCTTCCGGCAGGGGGAAAATGGCTACACCTTC. The chain joins TRBV5-6 to TRBJ1-2; 7 nucleotides agree with TRBD1. This CDR3 spans 15 amino acids. V trimming: 4 bases; J trimming: 6 bases; junction bases outside the gene matches: 12. Looked up from germline, CDR1 is SGHDT and CDR2 is YYEEEE.

The rearrangement uses TRBV11-3 and TRBJ2-7; D not certain. Germline loops: CDR1 SGHNT, CDR2 YENEEA. This CDR3 is 17 amino acids long. Trimming pared 3 bases from V and 1 base from J, leaving 19 bases between. CDR3 DNA: TGTGCCAGCAGCTTTGGGGTATCCGTTGACACTTCCTACGAGCAGTACTTC. Translation gives CASSFGVSVDTSYEQYF.

V and J are TRBV15 and TRBJ1-2; D might be TRBD1 (5 bases). Trimming took 0 bases from V and 2 from J, leaving 10 bases between them. The CDR3 has 15 residues. From germline, CDR1 is LNHNV and CDR2 YYDKDF (reference sequence). This CDR3 reads CATSRDRGGNYGYTF. CDR3 coding DNA: TGTGCCACCAGCAGAGATCGGGGGGGGAACTATGGCTACACCTTC.

V and J are TRBV5-5 and TRBJ1-5; D may be TRBD1 (6 bases). This CDR3 spans 15 amino acids. The germline V gene encodes CDR1 SGHKS and CDR2 YYEKEE (reference sequence). V was clipped by 4 bases and J by 7 bases, with 18 bases between them. CDR3 sequence: CASSPQAGEGQPQHF. The CDR3 DNA follows: TGTGCCAGCAGCCCTCAGGCAGGGGAAGGGCAGCCCCAGCATTTT.

This chain joins TRBV25-1 and TRBJ2-6; a weak D match, TRBD1 (6 bases). The germline V gene has CDR1 MGHDK and CDR2 SYGVNS. CDR3 size: 17 residues. The V gene lost 3 bases and the J gene lost 0 bases, with 12 bases spanning the gap. The CDR3 DNA reads as TGTGCCAGCAGTGATGTAAAGGGGGACTCTGGGGCCAACGTCCTGACTTTC. Amino acid sequence: CASSDVKGDSGANVLTF.

This clone appeared once. The CDR3 loop reads CASSFGGAAEAFF. The CDR3, as DNA: TGCGCCAGCAGCTTCGGGGGCGCAGCTGAAGCTTTCTTT. This chain joins TRBV5-1 and TRBJ1-1; D may be TRBD1 (6 bases). Germline V gene data show CDR1 as SGHRS and CDR2 as YFSETQ. This CDR3 contains 13 residues. V was shortened by 2 bases and J by 6 bases, with 11 bases between the two germline ends.

The chain combines TRBV5-8 with TRBJ2-3; D is unresolved. CDR1 and CDR2 (germline): SGHTS, YDEGEE. Trimming stripped 0 bases from V and 7 bases from J, with 6 bases between. The CDR3 consists of 12 residues. The CDR3 sequence: CASSLEWNTQYF. For the CDR3, the DNA is TGTGCCAGCAGCTTGGAATGGAATACGCAGTATTTT.

V and J are TRBV3-1 (or the pseudogene TRBV3-2) and TRBJ1-1, with D tentatively TRBD1 (6 bases). V was pared by 1 base and J by 5 bases, with 14 bases between. Germline CDR1 reads LGHDT; CDR2 reads YNNKEL (reference sequence). The CDR3 is 15 amino acids. In nucleotides, the CDR3 is TGTGCCAGCAGCCAAGGGGGGGGCAAACGGACTGAAGCTTTCTTT. This gives the protein CASSQGGGKRTEAFF.

V gene TRBV7-9 combines with J gene TRBJ2-7; 9 bases are shared with TRBD1. Germline V gene lookup returns CDR1 SEHNR and CDR2 FQNEAQ (reference sequence). This CDR3 has 12 amino acids. Trimming removed 5 bases from V and 6 bases from J; junction bases left unmatched: 2. CDR3 residues: CASSPDRGEQYF. The CDR3 DNA sequence: TGTGCCAGCAGCCCGGACAGGGGCGAGCAGTACTTC. The full variable domain, with the rest looked up from reference TRBV7-9 and TRBJ2-7, is DTGVSQNPRHKITKRGQNVTFRCDPISEHNRLYWYRQTLGQGPEFLTYFQNEAQLEKSRLLSDRFSAERPKGSFSTLEIQRTEQGDSAMYLCASSPDRGEQYFGPGTRLTVT.

The chain joins TRBV7-9 to TRBJ2-6; perhaps TRBD1 as D (6 bases). The CDR3 has 19 residues. Germline loops: CDR1 SEHNR, CDR2 FQNEAQ (reference sequence). V lost 3 bases and J lost 0, with 18 bases in between. The CDR3 DNA reads as TGTGCCAGCAGCTTGCCCTACAGGGAGAGCAGCTCTGGGGCCAACGTCCTGACTTTC. Its protein is CASSLPYRESSSGANVLTF.

For the CDR3, the DNA is TGCAGCGTTCTAAAGGGGCAGAGCACAGATACGCAGTATTTT. Protein sequence: CSVLKGQSTDTQYF. The chain uses TRBV29-1 and TRBJ2-3, with D possibly TRBD1 on 5 matching bases. In germline, CDR1 is SQVTM, CDR2 ANQGSEA. Trimming left V 5 bases short and J 0 bases short, with 12 bases between. This CDR3 has 14 amino acids.

Details on this clone: This same CDR3 is encoded by further DNA sequences in the sample. The chain employs TRBV12-3 or TRBV12-4 and TRBJ1-5; D might be TRBD1 (5 bases). The CDR3 is made up of 13 amino acids. Trimming removed 1 base from V and 6 bases from J, with 7 bases in between. The CDR3 bases are TGTGCCAGCAGTTTAGGAGGGGCTCAGCCCCAGCATTTT. Translating gives CASSLGGAQPQHF.

This clone was counted a single time. This rearrangement joins TRBV18 to TRBJ2-4; D gene unclear. The CDR3 spans 15 residues. Trimming removed 0 bases at V and 8 bases at J, with 14 bases between. Germline CDR1 and CDR2: KGHSH and LQKENI. The CDR3 DNA sequence: TGTGCCAGCTCACCACCGCACCCGGCCGGATACATTCAGTACTTC. This codes for CASSPPHPAGYIQYF.

The chain is built from TRBV10-3 and TRBJ2-3, with no clear D. V lost 2 bases to trimming and J lost 10 bases, with 10 bases between them. CDR1 is ENHRY and CDR2 is SYGVKD in the germline V gene. This CDR3 comprises 12 residues. Written as DNA, the CDR3 is TGTGCCATCAGTGAGGTCGATCAACCGCAGTATTTT. The encoded protein is CAISEVDQPQYF.